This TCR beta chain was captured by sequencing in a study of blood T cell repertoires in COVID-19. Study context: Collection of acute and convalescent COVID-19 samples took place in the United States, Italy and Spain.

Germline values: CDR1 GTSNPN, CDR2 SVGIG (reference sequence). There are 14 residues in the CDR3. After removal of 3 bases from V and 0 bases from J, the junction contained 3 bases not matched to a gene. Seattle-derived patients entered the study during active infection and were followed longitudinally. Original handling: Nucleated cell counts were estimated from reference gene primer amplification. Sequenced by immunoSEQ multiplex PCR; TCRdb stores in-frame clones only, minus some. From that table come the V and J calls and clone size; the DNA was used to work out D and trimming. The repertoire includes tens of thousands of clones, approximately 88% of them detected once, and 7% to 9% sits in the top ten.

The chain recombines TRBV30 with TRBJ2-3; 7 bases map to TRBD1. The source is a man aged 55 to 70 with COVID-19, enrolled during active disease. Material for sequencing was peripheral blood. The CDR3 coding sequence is TGTGCCTGGAGGAGGGGGCTTAGCACAGATACGCAGTATTTT. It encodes CAWRRGLSTDTQYF.